A single sample gave rise to the 16 T cell receptor beta chains below, sequenced in a study of CD8 T cells in Susac syndrome. The RNA, about 0.45 to 1 ug, was put through reverse transcription using random hexamers. Each CDR3 protein is one row after TCRdb ran MiXCR on the immunoSEQ multiplex PCR reads. This sample has about 180,000 distinct CDR3 sequences; around 94% occur once, and the top ten carry over 0.095%. Input material: CD4+ T cells from PBMCs. The receptors derive from a human donor with Susac syndrome.

V usage is TRBV5-1 and J usage is TRBJ2-6; D is unresolved. This CDR3 is built from 15 residues. Germline CDR1 is SGHRS and CDR2 is YFSETQ. The ends were cut back, 1 base at V and 0 bases at J, with 5 bases in the middle. In DNA form, the CDR3 reads TGCGCCAGCAGCTTGCCACCCTCTGGGGCCAACGTCCTGACTTTC. The encoded protein is CASSLPPSGANVLTF.

The chain has TRBV5-1 and TRBJ2-7; a possible D gene is TRBD1 (5 bases). V was clipped by 4 bases and J by 2 bases, with 10 bases between them. The length of the CDR3 is 13 residues. Germline V gene sequence: CDR1 SGHRS, CDR2 YFSETQ. The CDR3 DNA reads TGCGCCAGCAGCGCGACAGAGACCTACGAGCAGTACTTC. Translated: CASSATETYEQYF.

The chain uses TRBV5-6 and TRBJ1-2; D gene unclear. Germline V gene data show CDR1 as SGHDT and CDR2 as YYEEEE. The CDR3 totals 13 residues. Trimming stripped 2 bases from V and 5 bases from J, with 10 bases between. The CDR3 loop is CASSLFGEYGYTF. The CDR3, as DNA: TGTGCCAGCAGCTTATTTGGGGAATATGGCTACACCTTC.

The rearrangement joins TRBV6-6 to TRBJ1-1, with D perhaps matching TRBD1 (5 bases). The length of the CDR3 is 14 residues. The V and J ends lost 10 bases and 3 bases respectively, with 18 bases between them. Germline V lookup: CDR1 MNHNY, CDR2 SVGAGI (reference sequence). The CDR3 reads CATRRGDTHTEAFF. CDR3 bases: TGTGCCACTCGGAGGGGCGATACCCACACTGAAGCTTTCTTT.

This clonotype came up once. This rearrangement joins TRBV12-3 or TRBV12-4 to TRBJ2-7, with a tentative D call TRBD1 (6 bases). V was clipped by 5 bases and J by 4 bases, with 24 bases between them. The CDR3 totals 17 residues. Written as DNA, the CDR3 is TGTGCCAGCAGTCAATCTCCCGGGACATTGACTGCATACGAGCAGTACTTC. This sequence encodes CASSQSPGTLTAYEQYF.

The rearrangement uses TRBV3-1 and TRBJ1-2; the D gene is possibly TRBD1 (6 bases). The CDR3 length is 14 residues. Germline V CDR1 and CDR2: LGHDT, YNNKEL (reference sequence). V lost 7 bases to trimming and J lost 0 bases, with 12 bases between them. CDR3 sequence (DNA): TGTGCCAGCATCGACGGACAGTCTAACTATGGCTACACCTTC. It specifies CASIDGQSNYGYTF.

The chain combines TRBV4-3 with TRBJ2-3, with 8 positions matching TRBD2. This CDR3 is 19 amino acids long. The V gene end was trimmed by 1 base and the J gene end by 1 base; junction bases not matched to a gene: 13. Germline V gene lookup returns CDR1 LGHNA and CDR2 YSLEER. The CDR3 region has the DNA TGCGCCAGCAGCCAAGCGGGTGGGCGGGGGGACCGGGGCACAGATACGCAGTATTTT. Amino acids: CASSQAGGRGDRGTDTQYF.

The chain is built from TRBV27 and TRBJ1-1, with TRBD1 identical over 7 bases. The CDR3 length is 13 residues. After removal of 5 bases from V and 1 base from J, the junction contained 1 base not matched to a gene. Germline CDR1 and CDR2: MNHEY and SMNVEV (reference sequence). CDR3 loop: CASSGTANTEAFF. The CDR3 DNA reads as TGTGCCAGCAGTGGGACAGCGAACACTGAAGCTTTCTTT.

This rearrangement joins TRBV24-1 to TRBJ2-1; the D gene is possibly TRBD1 (6 bases). The CDR3 spans 13 residues. Trimming stripped 4 bases from V and 7 bases from J, with 10 bases between. Germline CDR1 is KGHDR and CDR2 is SFDVKD. The CDR3 sequence: CATSDFRGNEQFF. The DNA for the CDR3 is TGTGCCACCAGTGACTTTAGGGGGAATGAGCAGTTCTTC.

The V gene is TRBV6-5, the J gene TRBJ2-1; unclear D gene. CDR1 and CDR2 (germline): MNHEY, SVGAGI. V was trimmed by 1 base and J by 6 bases, leaving 10 bases between them. This CDR3 comprises 14 residues. The CDR3 DNA reads as TGTGCCAGCAGTTACTTAATGACGGTCAATGAGCAGTTCTTC. Amino acids: CASSYLMTVNEQFF.

The rearrangement joins TRBV11-2 to TRBJ2-3, with D possibly matching TRBD2 (6 bases). V lost 5 bases to trimming and J lost 5 bases, with 17 bases between them. Germline loops: CDR1 SGHAT, CDR2 FQNNGV. This CDR3 has 15 residues. The CDR3 nucleotides are TGTGCCAGCAGCCTGGGGACTTTCCCGGGAGATACGCAGTATTTT. Protein product: CASSLGTFPGDTQYF.

The gene calls are TRBV20-1 and TRBJ2-7; 7 positions agree with TRBD1. There are 13 residues in the CDR3. The germline V gene has CDR1 DFQATT and CDR2 SNEGSKA (reference sequence). With V trimmed by 5 bases and J by 3 bases, 7 bases remained unmatched. For the CDR3, the DNA is TGCAGTGCTCTACAGGGGCTGATCTACGAGCAGTACTTC. Protein product: CSALQGLIYEQYF.

The chain has TRBV29-1 and TRBJ2-3, with TRBD2 matching over 10 bases. The CDR3 contains 16 residues. The V gene end was trimmed by 6 bases and the J gene end by 0 bases; junction bases not matched to a gene: 9. Germline CDR1 reads SQVTM; CDR2 reads ANQGSEA. DNA of the CDR3: TGCAGCGTGCCTAGCGGGGGCTCTTCTAGCACAGATACGCAGTATTTT. Protein sequence: CSVPSGGSSSTDTQYF.

This sequence joins TRBV20-1 and TRBJ2-7; 9 bases match TRBD1. The germline V gene encodes CDR1 DFQATT and CDR2 SNEGSKA (reference sequence). After removal of 7 bases from V and 2 bases from J, the junction contained 3 bases not matched to a gene. This CDR3 contains 12 residues. The CDR3 loop reads CSVGQGTYEQYF. CDR3 DNA sequence: TGCAGTGTAGGACAGGGGACCTACGAGCAGTACTTC.

This chain uses TRBV19 with TRBJ1-5, with D tentatively TRBD1 (5 bases). The germline V gene encodes CDR1 LNHDA and CDR2 SQIVND (reference sequence). The CDR3 runs 15 residues. V lost 4 bases, J lost 1 base, and 11 bases lay in between. The CDR3 loop reads CASSTGPGSNQPQHF. CDR3 coding DNA: TGTGCCAGTAGTACGGGGCCGGGAAGCAATCAGCCCCAGCATTTT.

As DNA, the CDR3 is TGTGCCAGCAGTTTCCATACTGGGGGGCGCAAAAATGAGCAGTTCTTC. Translating it yields CASSFHTGGRKNEQFF. V usage is TRBV12-3 or TRBV12-4 and J usage is TRBJ2-1; D may match TRBD1 or TRBD2 (6 bases each). Trimming pared 3 bases from V and 7 bases from J, leaving 19 bases between. This CDR3 region has 16 residues.